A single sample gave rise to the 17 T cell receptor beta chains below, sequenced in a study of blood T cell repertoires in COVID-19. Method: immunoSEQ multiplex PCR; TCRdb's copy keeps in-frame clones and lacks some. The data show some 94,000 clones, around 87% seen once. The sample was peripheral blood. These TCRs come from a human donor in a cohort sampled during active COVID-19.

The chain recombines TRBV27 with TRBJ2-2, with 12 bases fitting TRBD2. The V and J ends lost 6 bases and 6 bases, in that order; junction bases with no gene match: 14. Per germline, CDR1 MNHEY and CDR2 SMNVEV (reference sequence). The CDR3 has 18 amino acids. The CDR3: CASSPGLAGSLEAGELFF. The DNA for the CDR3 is TGTGCCAGCAGCCCGGGACTAGCGGGTTCTCTGGAGGCCGGGGAGCTGTTTTTT.

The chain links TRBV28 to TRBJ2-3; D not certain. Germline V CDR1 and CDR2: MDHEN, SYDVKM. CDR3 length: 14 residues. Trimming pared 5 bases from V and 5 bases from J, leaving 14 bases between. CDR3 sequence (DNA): TGTGCCAGCAGTAGGCCAGGCCCACGAGATACGCAGTATTTT. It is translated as CASSRPGPRDTQYF.

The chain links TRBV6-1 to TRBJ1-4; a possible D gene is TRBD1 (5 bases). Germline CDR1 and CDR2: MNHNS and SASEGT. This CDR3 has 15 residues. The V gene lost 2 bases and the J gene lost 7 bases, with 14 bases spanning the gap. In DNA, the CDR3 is TGTGCCAGCAGTGAATCGGGGGGTAGGGCTGAAAAACTGTTTTTT. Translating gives CASSESGGRAEKLFF.

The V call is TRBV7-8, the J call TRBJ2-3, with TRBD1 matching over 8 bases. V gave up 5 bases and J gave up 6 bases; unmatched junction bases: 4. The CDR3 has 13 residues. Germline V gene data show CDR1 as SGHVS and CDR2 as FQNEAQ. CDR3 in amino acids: CASSGQGLDTQYF. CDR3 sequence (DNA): TGTGCCAGCAGCGGACAGGGTTTGGATACGCAGTATTTT.

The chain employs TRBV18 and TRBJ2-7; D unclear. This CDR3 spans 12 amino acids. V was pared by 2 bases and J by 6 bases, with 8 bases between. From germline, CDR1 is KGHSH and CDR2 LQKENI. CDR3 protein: CASSPGPTEQYF. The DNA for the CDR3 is TGTGCCAGCTCACCAGGGCCTACCGAGCAGTACTTC. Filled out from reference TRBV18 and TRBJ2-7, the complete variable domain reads NAGVMQNPRHLVRRRGQEARLRCSPMKGHSHVYWYRQLPEEGLKFMVYLQKENIIDESGMPKERFSAEFPKEGPSILRIQQVVRGDSAAYFCASSPGPTEQYFGPGTRLTVT.

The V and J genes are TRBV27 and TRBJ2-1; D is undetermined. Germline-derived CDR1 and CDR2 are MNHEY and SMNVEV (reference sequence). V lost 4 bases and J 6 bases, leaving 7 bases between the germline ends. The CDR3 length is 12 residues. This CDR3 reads CASSSFINEQFF. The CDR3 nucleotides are TGTGCCAGCAGTTCGTTTATCAATGAGCAGTTCTTC.

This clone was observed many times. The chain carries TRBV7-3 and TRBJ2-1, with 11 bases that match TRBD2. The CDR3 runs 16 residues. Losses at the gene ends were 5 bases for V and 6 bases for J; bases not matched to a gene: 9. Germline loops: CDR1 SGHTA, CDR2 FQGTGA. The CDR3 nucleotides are TGTGCCAGCAGCATCCTAGCGGGGGGCGTCTTCAATGAGCAGTTCTTC. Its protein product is CASSILAGGVFNEQFF.

Here the CDR3 reads CASRLAAPGDYGYTF. The CDR3 bases are TGTGCAAGTCGCTTAGCGGCACCCGGAGACTATGGCTACACCTTC. The V gene is TRBV12-2, the J gene TRBJ1-2. TRBV12-2 corresponds to a pseudogene. The CDR3 covers 15 residues.

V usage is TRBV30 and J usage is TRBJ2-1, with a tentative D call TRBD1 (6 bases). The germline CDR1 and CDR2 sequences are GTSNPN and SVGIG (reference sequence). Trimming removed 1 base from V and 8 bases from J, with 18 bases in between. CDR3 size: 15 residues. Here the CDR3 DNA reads TGTGCCTGGAGTGCGGACCTCGGGACAACGGATGAGCAGTTCTTC. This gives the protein CAWSADLGTTDEQFF.

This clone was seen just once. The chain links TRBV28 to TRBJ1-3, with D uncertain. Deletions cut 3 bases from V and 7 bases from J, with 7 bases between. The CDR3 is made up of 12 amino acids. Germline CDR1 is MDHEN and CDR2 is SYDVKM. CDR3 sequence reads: CASSFNWNTIYF. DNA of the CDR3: TGTGCCAGCAGTTTCAACTGGAACACCATATATTTT.

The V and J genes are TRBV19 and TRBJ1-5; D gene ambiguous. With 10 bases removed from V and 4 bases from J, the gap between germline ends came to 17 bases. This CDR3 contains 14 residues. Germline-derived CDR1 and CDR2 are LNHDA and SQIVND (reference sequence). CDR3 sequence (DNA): TGTGCCACTTCGGACTTATACCCGAATCAGCCCCAGCATTTT. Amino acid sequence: CATSDLYPNQPQHF.

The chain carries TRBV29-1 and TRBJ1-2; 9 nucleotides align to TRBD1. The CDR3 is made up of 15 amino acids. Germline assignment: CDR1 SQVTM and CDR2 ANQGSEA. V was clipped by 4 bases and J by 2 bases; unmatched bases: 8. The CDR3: CSVGEPGTGNYGYTF. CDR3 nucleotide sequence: TGCAGCGTTGGAGAGCCCGGGACAGGGAACTATGGCTACACCTTC.

The CDR3, as DNA: TGTGCCAGCAGCCAAGGGGCTTACGAGCAGTACTTC. This sequence encodes CASSQGAYEQYF. The rearrangement joins TRBV3-1 (or the pseudogene TRBV3-2) to TRBJ2-7; D is unclear. Germline loops: CDR1 LGHDT, CDR2 YNNKEL (reference sequence). The V end lost 1 base, the J end lost 4 bases, and 5 bases lay between the germline ends. The CDR3 has 12 amino acids.

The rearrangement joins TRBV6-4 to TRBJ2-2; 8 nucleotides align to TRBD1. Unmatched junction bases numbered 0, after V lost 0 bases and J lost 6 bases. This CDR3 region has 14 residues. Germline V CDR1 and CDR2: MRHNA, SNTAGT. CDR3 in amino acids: CASSDSTGAGELFF. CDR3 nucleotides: TGTGCCAGCAGTGACTCGACAGGGGCCGGGGAGCTGTTTTTT.

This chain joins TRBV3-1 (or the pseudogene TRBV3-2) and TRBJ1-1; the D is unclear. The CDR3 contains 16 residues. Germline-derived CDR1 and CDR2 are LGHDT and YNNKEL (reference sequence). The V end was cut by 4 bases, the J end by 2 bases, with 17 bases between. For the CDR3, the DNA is TGTGCCAGCAGCCCCTTCCCCAAGTCGCGAAACACTGAAGCTTTCTTT. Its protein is CASSPFPKSRNTEAFF.

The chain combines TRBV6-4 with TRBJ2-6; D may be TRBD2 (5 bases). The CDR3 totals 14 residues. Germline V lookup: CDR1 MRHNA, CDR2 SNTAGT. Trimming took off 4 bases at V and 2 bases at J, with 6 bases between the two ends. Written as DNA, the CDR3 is TGTGCCAGCAGTGTGGAGGCTGGGGCCAACGTCCTGACTTTC. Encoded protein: CASSVEAGANVLTF.

CDR3 sequence reads: CASSSRTGGATDTQYF. CDR3 sequence (DNA): TGTGCCAGCAGCTCTCGGACAGGGGGCGCGACAGATACGCAGTATTTT. The V gene is TRBV11-2, the J gene TRBJ2-3; TRBD1 aligns across 11 bases. V trimming: 4 bases; J trimming: 3 bases; junction bases outside the gene matches: 6. CDR3 length: 16 residues. Germline CDR1 SGHAT, CDR2 FQNNGV.